The rows below give T cell receptor beta chains drawn from one sample of a study of cytomegalovirus exposure and HLA in healthy donors. Libraries were prepared by immunoSEQ multiplex PCR; TCRdb keeps only in-frame clonotypes and omits some of them. This table has about 200,000 clones, about 80% appearing once. The sample comprised PBMCs. The source of these receptors is a girl aged 5-17 years in good health and CMV-seronegative. Both conserved end residues are part of each CDR3. The D gene is left open where the match is weak. Clone size appears in some rows only: once, few, many, or a class for an expanded clone.

TGTGCCAGCACCCTGGGGCGCGCTGGAAACACCATATATTTT,CASTLGRAGNTIYF,14,few,TRBV7-2,TRBJ1-3,-
TGTGCCAGCAGCCTTAAACAGGGCACCGGGGAGCTGTTTTTT,CASSLKQGTGELFF,14,-,TRBV7-3,TRBJ2-2,-
TGTGCCAGCTCACCAGGGACAGCCAACTACGAGCAGTACTTC,CASSPGTANYEQYF,14,few,TRBV18,TRBJ2-7,TRBD1
TGTGCCAGTAGCGGCGCCAGGGGGCATGAGCAGTTCTTC,CASSGARGHEQFF,13,-,TRBV19,TRBJ2-1,TRBD1
TGTGCCAGCAGCCAAGTCGGTACCAACACCGGGGAGCTGTTTTTT,CASSQVGTNTGELFF,15,-,TRBV4-2,TRBJ2-2,-
TGTGCCAGCAGTTTAATACACAATCAGCCCCAGCATTTT,CASSLIHNQPQHF,13,-,TRBV28,TRBJ1-5,-
TGTGCCAGCAATGTCTGGGGGCTTTTTGGCTACACCTTC,CASNVWGLFGYTF,13,-,TRBV28,TRBJ1-2,-
TGTGCCAGCAGTTCCCCGGTATCCACTGGAAACACCATATATTTT,CASSSPVSTGNTIYF,15,few,TRBV28,TRBJ1-3,-
TGTGCCAGCGGATTCCGTCGGGTCCTGAACACTGAAGCTTTCTTT,CASGFRRVLNTEAFF,15,-,TRBV13,TRBJ1-1,-
TGTGCCAGCAGCCGCACCGGCACAGGTCCAAATGAAAAACTGTTTTTT,CASSRTGTGPNEKLFF,16,-,TRBV4-2,TRBJ1-4,-
TGTGCCAGCTCACCACTTCCCCCACACCTTAGCAATCAGCCCCAGCATTTT,CASSPLPPHLSNQPQHF,17,-,TRBV18,TRBJ1-5,-
TGTGCCTGGATCAGTGACAATGAGCAGTTCTTC,CAWISDNEQFF,11,-,TRBV30,TRBJ2-1,-
TGTGCCAGCAGCCCGCGGGGGCCCGGGGAGACCCAGTACTTC,CASSPRGPGETQYF,14,-,TRBV7-7,TRBJ2-5,-
TGTGCCAGCAGCTTATTGGGACAGGGGGCCGACACCGGGGAGCTGTTTTTT,CASSLLGQGADTGELFF,17,-,TRBV7-2,TRBJ2-2,TRBD1
TGCGCCAGCAGCCCGGAACAGGGGGCCGGAGAGCAGTTCTTC,CASSPEQGAGEQFF,14,few,TRBV4-3,TRBJ2-1,TRBD1